This entry lists 21 T cell receptor beta chains sequenced from one sample in a study of blood T cells in healthy people across ages. Through a sample-barcoded 5' primer and a J-beta primer mix, a second PCR was run for about 7 to 12 cycles. Each CDR3 protein is one row after TCRdb ran MiXCR on the 5' RACE reads. The sample lists 450,000 to 650,000 distinct CDR3 sequences; less than 25% were seen once. The same specimen was also included in a second study, on T cells of mothers and their children.

The sample was blood. Every receptor here comes from a boy aged 10-17 years in good health.

There are a few counts of this clonotype. The gene calls are TRBV20-1 and TRBJ2-7, with D possibly matching TRBD1 (6 bases). The germline V gene has CDR1 DFQATT and CDR2 SNEGSKA (reference sequence). V gave up 6 bases and J gave up 0 bases, with 18 bases separating them. There are 15 residues in the CDR3. The CDR3 DNA is TGCAGTGCAGTCCCCCTGAGGGGGAGCTCCTACGAGCAGTACTTC. Encoded protein: CSAVPLRGSSYEQYF.

This clonotype was counted between two and nine times. The V call is TRBV29-1, the J call TRBJ2-2; 9 bases map to TRBD2. CDR1 and CDR2 from the germline V gene are SQVTM and ANQGSEA. The CDR3 loop spans 17 amino acids. V lost 1 base to trimming and J lost 8 bases; unmatched junction nucleotides: 14. The chain's CDR3 is CSVEAEAGGLYRGELFF. The CDR3 nucleotides read TGCAGCGTTGAAGCAGAGGCGGGGGGGCTCTATAGGGGGGAGCTGTTTTTT.

The chain couples TRBV7-9 to TRBJ2-2; 8 nucleotides align to TRBD1. CDR3 length: 19 amino acids. The germline V gene has CDR1 SEHNR and CDR2 FQNEAQ (reference sequence). Trimming took 5 bases from V and 8 from J; bases not matched to a gene: 22. This CDR3 reads CASSDPASGGRGETGELFF. In DNA form, the CDR3 reads TGTGCCAGCAGCGACCCGGCGTCAGGGGGCAGAGGGGAAACTGGGGAGCTGTTTTTT.

This rearrangement joins TRBV11-2 to TRBJ1-1; TRBD1 is a possible D gene (5 bases). The CDR3 has 15 amino acids. With 2 bases removed from V and 6 bases from J, the gap between germline ends came to 16 bases. The germline V gene has CDR1 SGHAT and CDR2 FQNNGV. CDR3 bases: TGTGCCAGCAGCTTATTTGGGGGGGGGGAGGCTGAAGCTTTCTTT. Protein sequence: CASSLFGGGEAEAFF.

This clonotype has a handful of counts. The V and J genes are TRBV29-1 and TRBJ2-5; D is unresolved. This CDR3 region has 12 residues. The V end was cut by 3 bases, the J end by 4 bases, with 9 bases between. Germline V gives CDR1 SQVTM, CDR2 ANQGSEA. The CDR3 DNA sequence: TGCAGCGTTGAGGGCAGTACAGAGACCCAGTACTTC. Protein product: CSVEGSTETQYF.

In its sample, this clonotype was seen a few times. The CDR3 here is CASSHRQGGTDTQYF. The CDR3 nucleotides read TGTGCCAGCAGTCACCGGCAGGGAGGCACAGATACGCAGTATTTT. The chain uses TRBV12-3 or TRBV12-4 and TRBJ2-3; tentatively, D is TRBD1 or TRBD2 (5 bases each). This CDR3 comprises 15 residues. V lost 5 bases to trimming and J lost 1 base, with 13 bases between them.

The rearrangement joins TRBV5-6 to TRBJ2-2; possible D gene TRBD1, 6 bases. CDR1 and CDR2 (germline): SGHDT, YYEEEE. The CDR3 is made up of 15 amino acids. The germline V and J ends were trimmed by 4 bases and 6 bases, with 16 bases remaining between them. The chain's CDR3 is CASSQTGMGAGELFF. The CDR3 coding sequence is TGTGCCAGCAGCCAAACAGGGATGGGGGCCGGGGAGCTGTTTTTT.

The CDR3 DNA follows: TGCAGTGCTAGAGATAGGGGTAGCTTGAGGTACGAGCAGTACTTC. Translated: CSARDRGSLRYEQYF. The rearrangement uses TRBV20-1 and TRBJ2-7; D possibly corresponds to TRBD1 (5 bases). CDR1 DFQATT and CDR2 SNEGSKA come from the germline V gene (reference sequence). This CDR3 spans 15 amino acids. Trimming left V 0 bases short and J 4 bases short, with 16 bases between.

In this sample, this clonotype turned up a few times. J is TRBJ1-3 and V is TRBV2; D unclear. Trimming removed 0 bases at V and 0 bases at J, with 12 bases between. Per germline, CDR1 SNHLY and CDR2 FYNNEI. The CDR3 extends over 17 amino acids. CDR3 DNA sequence: TGTGCCAGCAGTGAAGCAAGAGGGAAAACCTCTGGAAACACCATATATTTT. It translates to CASSEARGKTSGNTIYF.

This clonotype has a handful of counts. The J gene is TRBJ2-5, the V gene TRBV7-9; TRBD1 is a possible D gene (5 bases). The V gene's germline CDR1 is SEHNR and CDR2 FQNEAQ (reference sequence). The CDR3 is 14 residues long. Trimming took off 3 bases at V and 4 bases at J, with 12 bases between the two ends. This CDR3 is CASSFSQGRETQYF. DNA of the CDR3: TGTGCCAGCAGCTTTTCTCAGGGAAGAGAGACCCAGTACTTC.

This clonotype was detected only a few times. This chain uses TRBV12-3 or TRBV12-4 with TRBJ2-1; 7 nucleotides match TRBD2. The V and J ends lost 6 bases and 7 bases, in that order; junction bases with no gene match: 15. The CDR3 runs to 16 residues. This chain's CDR3 is CASRPPGGGAGNEQFF. The CDR3 bases are TGTGCCAGCAGACCCCCCGGCGGGGGTGCCGGGAATGAGCAGTTCTTC.

The genes are TRBV6-6 and TRBJ2-7; 7 bases are shared with TRBD2. This CDR3 spans 13 amino acids. With V trimmed by 10 bases and J by 2 bases, 8 bases remained unmatched. Germline assignment: CDR1 MNHNY and CDR2 SVGAGI (reference sequence). For the CDR3, the DNA is TGTGCCATGCCCTGGGGGGGGGCCTACGAGCAGTACTTC. Its protein product is CAMPWGGAYEQYF.

This clonotype was observed a few times. The chain employs TRBV14 and TRBJ1-3; 7 bases map to TRBD1. V shed 2 bases, J shed 0 bases, and the junction held 4 bases outside the gene matches. This CDR3 comprises 16 residues. The germline V gene has CDR1 SGHDN and CDR2 FVKESK. CDR3 amino acids: CASSQPGTASGNTIYF. The CDR3 DNA reads TGTGCCAGCAGCCAACCAGGGACAGCCTCTGGAAACACCATATATTTT. Looking up the rest from reference TRBV14 and TRBJ1-3 gives the full variable domain: EAGVTQFPSHSVIEKGQTVTLRCDPISGHDNLYWYRRVMGKEIKFLLHFVKESKQDESGMPNNRFLAERTGGTYSTLKVQPAELEDSGVYFCASSQPGTASGNTIYFGEGSWLTVV.

The J gene is TRBJ2-4, the V gene TRBV7-8; no definite D call. Germline V gene data show CDR1 as SGHVS and CDR2 as FQNEAQ. The CDR3 covers 15 residues. Trimming took 3 bases from V and 0 from J, leaving 9 bases between them. CDR3 sequence (DNA): TGTGCCAGCAGCTTTTTCTTCCTAGCCAAAAACATTCAGTACTTC. Amino acid sequence: CASSFFFLAKNIQYF.

The rearrangement links TRBV15 to TRBJ2-1; 10 bases align to TRBD2. The CDR3 is 19 amino acids. CDR1 LNHNV and CDR2 YYDKDF come from the germline V gene (reference sequence). The J segment lost 8 bases and the V segment lost 2 bases, leaving 18 bases of the junction unmatched. As DNA, the CDR3 is TGTGCCACCAGCAGAACACTGAGCGCTAGCGGGAGTCACGGGTATGAGCAGTTCTTC. Protein product: CATSRTLSASGSHGYEQFF.

The V and J genes are TRBV9 and TRBJ1-4, with 7 bases that match TRBD1. The ends lost 3 bases at V and 7 bases at J; junction bases unmatched: 9. Looked up from germline, CDR1 is SGDLS and CDR2 is YYNGEE. The CDR3 runs to 15 residues. This CDR3 reads CASSAGQTGSEKLFF. Here the CDR3 DNA reads TGTGCCAGCAGCGCAGGACAGACAGGGAGTGAAAAACTGTTTTTT. The entire variable domain, with the rest obtained from reference TRBV9 and TRBJ1-4, is as follows: DSGVTQTPKHLITATGQRVTLRCSPRSGDLSVYWYQQSLDQGLQFLIQYYNGEERAKGNILERFSAQQFPDLHSELNLSSLELGDSALYFCASSAGQTGSEKLFFGSGTQLSVL.

The table lists this clonotype with many counts. The CDR3: CASGGSPASEQYF. The CDR3 DNA is TGTGCCAGCGGGGGGTCTCCTGCCTCCGAGCAGTACTTC. The chain is built from TRBV25-1 and TRBJ2-7, with a tentative D call TRBD2 (6 bases). V dropped 8 bases and J dropped 6 bases, with 17 bases sitting between them. Per the germline V gene, CDR1 is MGHDK and CDR2 is SYGVNS. This CDR3 region has 13 residues.

In its sample, this clonotype was seen a few times. This chain connects TRBV12-3 or TRBV12-4 to TRBJ2-5, with 9 positions matching TRBD1. The length of the CDR3 is 16 residues. With V trimmed by 4 bases and J by 3 bases, 9 bases remained unmatched. CDR3 sequence reads: CASSSRTGGAEETQYF. The DNA of the CDR3 is TGTGCCAGCAGTTCCCGAACAGGGGGCGCGGAAGAGACCCAGTACTTC.

This clonotype came up a few times. This sequence joins TRBV3-1 and TRBJ1-6; 10 nucleotides align to TRBD1. V was clipped by 1 base and J by 6 bases; unmatched bases: 3. CDR1 LGHDT and CDR2 YNNKEL come from the germline V gene (reference sequence). CDR3 size: 16 residues. The CDR3 region has the DNA TGTGCCAGCAGCCAAGCCGGGACAGGGGTTAATTCACCCCTCCACTTT. Protein sequence: CASSQAGTGVNSPLHF.

The chain combines TRBV7-3 with TRBJ2-5, with TRBD2 matching 11 bases. The DNA end is more similar to TRBJ2-1, so the J call may be wrong. This CDR3 region has 16 residues. Looked up from germline, CDR1 is SGHTA and CDR2 is FQGTGA. CDR3 coding DNA: TGTGCCAGCAGCTCCCTAGCGGGAGGCCAGCCGGATGAGCAGTTCTTC. Its translation: CASSSLAGGQPDEQFF.

This sequence joins TRBV10-3 and TRBJ2-7; D remains ambiguous. In germline, CDR1 is ENHRY, CDR2 SYGVKD. The ends were cut back, 0 bases at V and 4 bases at J, with 4 bases in the middle. The CDR3 has 12 amino acids. This CDR3 reads CAISESQYEQYF. The CDR3 DNA follows: TGTGCCATCAGTGAGTCGCAGTACGAGCAGTACTTC.